This TCR beta chain comes out of a study of cytomegalovirus exposure and HLA in healthy donors. It was with 60 Vbeta and 13 Jbeta primers that the PCR ran. Sequencing used immunoSEQ multiplex PCR; TCRdb keeps in-frame clones, though not all of them. The profile shows around 110,000 clones, 50% to 80% of them singletons. With 6 bases clipped from V and 5 bases from J, the junction kept 5 bases outside the gene matches. Germline V gene sequence: CDR1 MNHEY, CDR2 SVGAGI. The CDR3 sequence is 14 residues long. Sequenced: PBMCs. The gene calls are TRBV6-5 and TRBJ2-2, with 8 positions matching TRBD2. The receptor comes from a woman between 35 and 50 years old in good health and CMV-seropositive. The CDR3 nucleotides are TGTGCCAGCAGCCAAACTAGCGGTACCGGGGAGCTGTTTTTT. Protein product: CASSQTSGTGELFF.